The entry below gives a single T cell receptor beta chain sequence along with its context. What it binds is not known. These data belong to a study of long-term antiretroviral therapy in people with HIV. Study at large: The immediate-ART recommendation dates to 2015, and the earliest samples predate it by about a decade. Notes on the study in general: Post-treatment diversity went higher with ART but stayed below transplant donor controls. At every time point, clones expanded before ART dominated the repertoire.

Running of the v3.0 immunoSEQ assay took place at survey level. Here immunoSEQ multiplex PCR was the method, and the copy in TCRdb shows in-frame clones only, minus some. Of some 21,000 clones in the sample, 70% to 90% were seen once. Per the germline V gene, CDR1 is SGHRS and CDR2 is YFSETQ. V was trimmed by 0 bases and J by 2 bases, leaving 9 bases between them. CDR3 size: 14 residues. The sequencing here drew on unsorted PBMCs, taken 2.3 years after starting antiretroviral therapy. The clonotype originates from a man aged 55-75 years with HIV. V is TRBV5-1 and J is TRBJ2-7, with no clear D. This CDR3 reads CASSLGVSTYEQYF. In DNA form, the CDR3 reads TGCGCCAGCAGCTTGGGGGTCAGCACCTACGAGCAGTACTTC.